A selection of T cell receptor beta chains follows, all from one sample in a study of T cells in localized non-small cell lung cancer. Data came from immunoSEQ multiplex PCR; TCRdb stores just in-frame clones and leaves some out. The sample lists several thousand clones, 23% occurring once. Sequences were derived from lung tumor tissue, sampled before any cancer treatment. These TCRs come from a man aged 35 to 69 with stage III squamous cell lung carcinoma. Each CDR3 is given with its conserved first and last residue. Each record gives: clone size, J gene, D gene, V gene, CDR3 DNA, CDR3 protein. D genes are given only for firm matches. Only some rows state a clone size, as once, few, many or a class for expanded clones.

- TRBJ1-2 TRBD1 TRBV11-3 TGTGCCAGCAGCCCGGGACAGGGGGCCTATGGCTACACCTTC CASSPGQGAYGYTF
medium-sized TRBJ2-5 - TRBV11-3 TGTGCCAGCAGCGCCCGCGGAGGTGGAGAGACCCAGTACTTC CASSARGGGETQYF
- TRBJ2-7 - TRBV28 TGTGCCAGCAGTTTCGGGAGCTCCTACGAGCAGTACTTC CASSFGSSYEQYF
- TRBJ1-4 - TRBV10-2 TGCGCCACTAAGAGGAAGAATGAAAAACTGTTTTTT CATKRKNEKLFF
- TRBJ1-3 - TRBV18 TGTGCCAGCTCACCCAGCGCCGGAGGTTCGTCTGGAAACACCATATATTTT CASSPSAGGSSGNTIYF
- TRBJ2-3 - TRBV19 TGTGCCAGTAAACCCCAGGGGCCTAGCACAGATACGCAGTATTTT CASKPQGPSTDTQYF
- TRBJ1-2 TRBD1 TRBV2 TGTGCCAGCAAGGGACAGGGGGACGGGGGCTACACCTTC CASKGQGDGGYTF
- TRBJ1-4 - TRBV11-3 TGTGCCAGCAGCTTAGTTACAGGGAGGGTTGAAAAACTGTTTTTT CASSLVTGRVEKLFF
- TRBJ2-1 TRBD2 TRBV15 TGTGCCACCAGCAGAGGTTTCGGGACTAGCGGGAGGGAGAGTGAGCAGTTCTTC CATSRGFGTSGRESEQFF
- TRBJ2-7 TRBD2 TRBV19 TGTGCCAGTAGTATGAGCGGGAGATCCTACGAGCAGTACTTC CASSMSGRSYEQYF
few TRBJ2-2 - TRBV6-8 TGTGCCAGCAGTGAGAGGAGGGATGGGGGGGAGCTGTTTTTT CASSERRDGGELFF
- TRBJ2-2 - TRBV9 TGTGCCAGCAGGGGCAGCACGAACACCGGGGAGCTGTTTTTT CASRGSTNTGELFF
few TRBJ2-4 - TRBV9 TGTGCCAGCAGCGTTCCTCGGTGTAGAAAAAACATTCAGTACTTC CASSVPRCRKNIQYF
- TRBJ1-4 - TRBV6-8 TGTGCCATTAAACAGGAAAACGGGGTATCTGAAAAACTGTTTTTT CAIKQENGVSEKLFF
few TRBJ2-6 - TRBV11-3 TGTGCCAGCAGCTCAAGGACGGGATACTCTGGGGCCAACGTCCTGACTTTC CASSSRTGYSGANVLTF
- TRBJ2-7 TRBD1 TRBV19 TGTGCCAGTAGTAGATCCCGGGACAGGGGACTTGGAGAGCAGTACTTC CASSRSRDRGLGEQYF
few TRBJ2-1 TRBD2 TRBV28 TGTGCCAGCAGTTTAAGCGGACTAGCGGGAGGCGATGAGCAGTTCTTC CASSLSGLAGGDEQFF
medium-sized TRBJ2-1 - TRBV23-1 TGCGCCAGCAGCCAAGAGGGATGGGATGAGCAGTTCTTC CASSQEGWDEQFF
few TRBJ2-5 - TRBV30 TGTGCCTGGAGTTCGGGACTGATACAAGAGACCCAGTACTTC CAWSSGLIQETQYF
- TRBJ2-6 - TRBV7-1 TGTGCCAGCAGCCCCATAGGGGCTACTGGGGCCAACGTCCTGACTTTC CASSPIGATGANVLTF
- TRBJ2-7 - TRBV9 TGTGCCAGCAGCGAGGCAGGGGACTCCTACGAGCAGTACTTC CASSEAGDSYEQYF
- TRBJ2-1 TRBD2 TRBV30 TGTGCCTGGAGTGAACCGGGAGGGCCAAGAGATGAGCAGTTCTTC CAWSEPGGPRDEQFF
- TRBJ1-5 - TRBV10-3 TGTGCCATCAGTGAGGCGTTCGTCGAGCAGCCCCAGCATTTT CAISEAFVEQPQHF
- TRBJ1-1 TRBD1 TRBV5-1 TGCGCCAGCAGCTGGACAGGGCCGAACACTGAAGCTTTCTTT CASSWTGPNTEAFF
- TRBJ1-1 - TRBV11-3 TGTGCCAGCAGCCTTTGGGGGCAGCTGAACACTGAAGCTTTCTTT CASSLWGQLNTEAFF
- TRBJ1-2 - TRBV6-8 TGTGCCAGCAGTGACCCGGGACCCTATGGCTACACCTTC CASSDPGPYGYTF
- TRBJ2-1 TRBD1 TRBV29-1 TGCAGCGTCGAAGACCTCTGGGACAGCGGCCGGAGATACAATGAGCAGTTCTTC CSVEDLWDSGRRYNEQFF
- TRBJ1-1 TRBD1 TRBV19 TGTGCCAGTAGTTCGGGACAGCGAAACACTGAAGCTTTCTTT CASSSGQRNTEAFF
- TRBJ1-2 - TRBV15 TGTGCCACCAGCGTCGCCCCGGTGAACTATGGCTACACCTTC CATSVAPVNYGYTF
- TRBJ1-5 TRBD1 TRBV19 TGTGCCAGTAGTATACAGGGGGGGAATAGCAATCAGCCCCAGCATTTT CASSIQGGNSNQPQHF
few TRBJ2-1 - TRBV11-3 TGTGCCAGCAGCACCTGGGACGTTTCCTACAATGAGCAGTTCTTC CASSTWDVSYNEQFF
- TRBJ1-4 - TRBV30 TGTGCCTGGAGAAGGGGCCCGCTAGAAAAACTGTTTTTT CAWRRGPLEKLFF
few TRBJ1-2 - TRBV6-8 TGTGCCAGCAGAACCGACAGGAATAAGTACTATGGCTACACCTTC CASRTDRNKYYGYTF
few TRBJ1-3 - TRBV30 TGTGCCTGGAGGGAGGGGTACTCTGGAAACACCATATATTTT CAWREGYSGNTIYF
- TRBJ1-4 - TRBV11-3 TGTGCCAGCAGGCGCACCGGGACGGACCTTGAAAAACTGTTTTTT CASRRTGTDLEKLFF
- TRBJ2-2 - TRBV18 TGTGCCACCCAAGGGGAGGCCGGGGAGCTGTTTTTT CATQGEAGELFF
- TRBJ1-1 - TRBV5-1 TGCGCCAGCAGCTTGGGAGTCAGGGGAAGCTCTGAAGCTTTCTTT CASSLGVRGSSEAFF
few TRBJ1-1 TRBD1 TRBV6-8 TGTGCCAGCAGCCCAAACAGGGGCACTGAAGCTTTCTTT CASSPNRGTEAFF
- TRBJ2-3 - TRBV9 TGTGCCAGCAGCCCCGGACAGCCAAGCACAGATACGCAGTATTTT CASSPGQPSTDTQYF